This T cell receptor (beta chain) was obtained from a study of neurological immune-mediated disorders. General study results and limits: The highest TCR clonal expansion occurred in HTLV-1-associated myelopathy; multiple sclerosis fell below healthy controls.

A single record per CDR3 protein comes from TCRdb applying MiXCR to the 5' RACE reads. The table includes tens of thousands of distinct CDR3 sequences, roughly 4.5% detected once. Many counts were recorded for this clonotype. The antigen is undetermined. From germline, CDR1 is MNHNY and CDR2 SVGAGI (reference sequence). Trimming took 6 bases from V and 5 from J, leaving 17 bases between them. The CDR3 contains 14 residues. The sequenced sample was PBMCs. The chain employs TRBV6-6 and TRBJ2-7; D perhaps matches TRBD1 (7 bases). This sequence was found in a man in his thirties or forties with multiple sclerosis. The CDR3, as DNA: TGTGCCAGCAGAGGATCGGAGGGGGCCCACGAGCAGTACTTC. Translation: CASRGSEGAHEQYF.